This is a list of T cell receptor beta chains from one sample in a study of cytomegalovirus exposure and HLA in healthy donors. The repertoire was sequenced with immunoSEQ multiplex PCR; TCRdb's copy has only in-frame clones and lacks some. Of some 82,000 clones listed, roughly 83% are singletons. The sample taken for sequencing was PBMCs. Receptor source: a woman between 45 and 60 years old in good health and CMV-seronegative. Both conserved end residues are part of each CDR3. D genes are given only for firm matches. Clone size is stated in some rows and not others, as once, few, many or a class when expanded.

D: NA
size: few
J: TRBJ1-5
V: TRBV7-2
DNA: TGTGCCAGCAGCCGTCCGGGGTCCCCAAATCAGCCCCAGCATTTT
CDR3: CASSRPGSPNQPQHF

D: NA
size: NA
J: TRBJ1-5
V: TRBV9
DNA: TGTGCCAGCAGCGTAGGGGGGGGAGCTCAGCCCCAGCATTTT
CDR3: CASSVGGGAQPQHF

D: NA
size: few
J: TRBJ2-2
V: TRBV28
DNA: TGTGCCAGCAGTTTAGGAGCTGTCGGGGAGCTGTTTTTT
CDR3: CASSLGAVGELFF

D: NA
size: NA
J: TRBJ2-3
V: TRBV7-9
DNA: TGTGCCAGCAGCTTACTTACCTATACAGATACGCAGTATTTT
CDR3: CASSLLTYTDTQYF

D: NA
size: NA
J: TRBJ1-6
V: TRBV12-5
DNA: TGTGCTAGTGGTATAGGGGGTTCACCCCTCCACTTT
CDR3: CASGIGGSPLHF

D: NA
size: NA
J: TRBJ2-4
V: TRBV21-1
DNA: TGTGCCAGCAGCAAAGGGGAGCTGGCTCCCCTCAAAAACATTCAGTACTTC
CDR3: CASSKGELAPLKNIQYF

D: NA
size: NA
J: TRBJ2-3
V: TRBV5-1
DNA: TGCGCCAGCGGCTTGGAGATTACAGAGAGCACAGATACGCAGTATTTT
CDR3: CASGLEITESTDTQYF

D: NA
size: NA
J: TRBJ2-7
V: TRBV6-5
DNA: TGTGCCAGCAGTTACCCAGGGGCCTACGAGCAGTACTTC
CDR3: CASSYPGAYEQYF

D: NA
size: NA
J: TRBJ2-2
V: TRBV21-1
DNA: TGTGCCAGCAGCAGTCAAACCGGGTCCTACACCGGGGAGCTGTTTTTT
CDR3: CASSSQTGSYTGELFF

D: NA
size: NA
J: TRBJ1-1
V: TRBV19
DNA: TGTGCCAGTACCAACAGAGATGAAGCTTTCTTT
CDR3: CASTNRDEAFF

D: TRBD2
size: NA
J: TRBJ2-2
V: TRBV2
DNA: TGTGCCAGCAGTCTAGCGGGAAGGGGGAACACCGGGGAGCTGTTTTTT
CDR3: CASSLAGRGNTGELFF

D: TRBD1
size: NA
J: TRBJ1-4
V: TRBV6-5
DNA: TGTGCCAGCACCTCCAGCGGGACAGGGAGTGAAAAACTGTTTTTT
CDR3: CASTSSGTGSEKLFF

D: NA
size: once
J: TRBJ1-1
V: TRBV2
DNA: TGTGCCAGCAGTAAGGGGGGGGGCTCTGAAGCTTTCTTT
CDR3: CASSKGGGSEAFF

D: TRBD1
size: few
J: TRBJ1-1
V: TRBV2
DNA: TGTGCCAGCACCCAGACAGGGGTGAGGACTGAAGCTTTCTTT
CDR3: CASTQTGVRTEAFF

D: NA
size: NA
J: TRBJ2-4
V: TRBV27
DNA: TGTGCCAGCAGTTTAGGCAGGGCCGACATTCAGTACTTC
CDR3: CASSLGRADIQYF

D: NA
size: NA
J: TRBJ2-3
V: TRBV14
DNA: TGTGCCAGCCAGGGACTTTTAGATACGCAGTATTTT
CDR3: CASQGLLDTQYF

D: NA
size: NA
J: TRBJ2-2
V: TRBV2
DNA: TGTGCCAGCAGCGGATCACAGGCGAACACCGGGGAGCTGTTTTTT
CDR3: CASSGSQANTGELFF

D: TRBD2
size: once
J: TRBJ2-1
V: TRBV27
DNA: TGTGCCAGCAGTTTCTCTAGCGGGAGGGGTGGTATCGATGAGCAGTTCTTC
CDR3: CASSFSSGRGGIDEQFF

D: TRBD1
size: NA
J: TRBJ2-7
V: TRBV27
DNA: TGTGCCAGCAGTTTATCGGGACAGGGGAGCTCCTACGAGCAGTACTTC
CDR3: CASSLSGQGSSYEQYF

D: TRBD2
size: NA
J: TRBJ2-5
V: TRBV19
DNA: TGTGCCAGTAGTCCCTGGGTAGCGGGGGGTTTAGAGACCCAGTACTTC
CDR3: CASSPWVAGGLETQYF

D: TRBD2
size: NA
J: TRBJ2-7
V: TRBV4-1
DNA: TGCGCCAGCAGCCACCTCCCGGGACTAGCGGGAGGGACCTACGAGCAGTACTTC
CDR3: CASSHLPGLAGGTYEQYF

D: TRBD1
size: few
J: TRBJ2-7
V: TRBV6-1
DNA: TGTGCCAGCCGGGACAGGGGCAACGAGCAGTACTTC
CDR3: CASRDRGNEQYF